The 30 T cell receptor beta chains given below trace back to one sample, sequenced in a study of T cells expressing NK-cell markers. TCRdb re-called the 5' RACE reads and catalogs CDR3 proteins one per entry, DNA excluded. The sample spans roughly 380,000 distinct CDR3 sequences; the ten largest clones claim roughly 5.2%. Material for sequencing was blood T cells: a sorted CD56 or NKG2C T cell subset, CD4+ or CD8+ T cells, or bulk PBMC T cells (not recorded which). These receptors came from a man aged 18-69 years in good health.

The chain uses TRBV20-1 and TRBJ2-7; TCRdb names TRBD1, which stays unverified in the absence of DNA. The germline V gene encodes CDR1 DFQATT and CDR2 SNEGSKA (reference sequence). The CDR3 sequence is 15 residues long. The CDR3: CSARGRQGQGYEQYF.

The CDR3 protein is CASSLEASWDTNTGELFF. This chain uses TRBV11-2 with TRBJ2-2; TCRdb indicates TRBD1, and absent DNA this call remains unverified. Looked up from germline, CDR1 is SGHAT and CDR2 is FQNNGV. The CDR3 sequence is 18 residues long.

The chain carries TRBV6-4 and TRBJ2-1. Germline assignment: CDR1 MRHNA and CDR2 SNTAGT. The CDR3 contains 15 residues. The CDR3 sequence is CASSTGQSSYNEQFF.

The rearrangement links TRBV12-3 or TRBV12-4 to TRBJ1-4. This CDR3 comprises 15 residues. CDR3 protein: CASSLDNRLDEKLFF.

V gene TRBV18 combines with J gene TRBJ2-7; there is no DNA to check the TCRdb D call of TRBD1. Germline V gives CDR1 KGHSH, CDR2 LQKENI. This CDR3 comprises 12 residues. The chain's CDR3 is CASSKTGNEQYF.

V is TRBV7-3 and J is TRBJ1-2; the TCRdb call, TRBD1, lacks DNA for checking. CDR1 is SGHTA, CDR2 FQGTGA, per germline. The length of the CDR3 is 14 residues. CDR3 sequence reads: CASSQGAGDYGYTF.

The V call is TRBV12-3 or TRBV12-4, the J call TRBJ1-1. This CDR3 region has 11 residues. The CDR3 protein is CASRQSTVHFF.

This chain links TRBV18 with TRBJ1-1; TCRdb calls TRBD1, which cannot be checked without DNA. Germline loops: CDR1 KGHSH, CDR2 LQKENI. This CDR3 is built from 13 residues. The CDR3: CASSPGQGWEAFF.

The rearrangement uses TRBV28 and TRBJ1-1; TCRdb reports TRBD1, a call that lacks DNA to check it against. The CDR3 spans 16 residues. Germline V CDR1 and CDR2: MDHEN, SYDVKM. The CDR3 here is CASSSTPGGSNTEAFF.

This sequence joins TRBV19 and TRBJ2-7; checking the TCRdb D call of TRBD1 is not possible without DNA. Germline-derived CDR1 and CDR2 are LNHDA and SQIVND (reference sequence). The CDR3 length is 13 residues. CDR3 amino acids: CASSKKGALEQYF.

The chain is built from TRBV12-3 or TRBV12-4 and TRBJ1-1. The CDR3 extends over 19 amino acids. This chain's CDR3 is CASSSFVGVMGLPITEAFF.

This CDR3 reads CASSAQPNTEAFF. The V gene is TRBV9, the J gene TRBJ1-1. Germline CDR1 reads SGDLS; CDR2 reads YYNGEE. The CDR3 has 13 amino acids. Together with reference TRBV9 and TRBJ1-1, the CDR3 gives the full variable domain: DSGVTQTPKHLITATGQRVTLRCSPRSGDLSVYWYQQSLDQGLQFLIQYYNGEERAKGNILERFSAQQFPDLHSELNLSSLELGDSALYFCASSAQPNTEAFFGQGTRLTVV.

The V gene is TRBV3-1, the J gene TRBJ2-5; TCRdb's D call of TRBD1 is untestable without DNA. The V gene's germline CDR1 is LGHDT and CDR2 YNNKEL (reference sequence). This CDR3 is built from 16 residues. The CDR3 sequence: CASSQPNSDREETQYF.

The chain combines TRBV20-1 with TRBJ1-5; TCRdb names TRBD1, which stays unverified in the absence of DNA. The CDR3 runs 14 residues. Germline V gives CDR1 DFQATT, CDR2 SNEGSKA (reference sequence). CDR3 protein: CSASDSLSNQPQHF.

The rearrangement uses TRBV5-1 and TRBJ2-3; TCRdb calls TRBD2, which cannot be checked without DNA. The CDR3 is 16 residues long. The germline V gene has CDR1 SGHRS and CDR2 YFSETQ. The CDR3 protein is CASRDTSGGATDTQYF.

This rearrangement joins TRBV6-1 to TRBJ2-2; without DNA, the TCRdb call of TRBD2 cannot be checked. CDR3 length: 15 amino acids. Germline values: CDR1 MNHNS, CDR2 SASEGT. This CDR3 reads CASSELLAGMGELFF.

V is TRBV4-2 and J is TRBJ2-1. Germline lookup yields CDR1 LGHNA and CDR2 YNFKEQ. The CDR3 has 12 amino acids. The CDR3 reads CASSQVVGEQFF.

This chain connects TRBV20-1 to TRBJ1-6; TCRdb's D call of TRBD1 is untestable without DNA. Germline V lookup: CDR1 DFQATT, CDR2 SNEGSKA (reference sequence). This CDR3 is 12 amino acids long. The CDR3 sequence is CSAREQGPPLHF.

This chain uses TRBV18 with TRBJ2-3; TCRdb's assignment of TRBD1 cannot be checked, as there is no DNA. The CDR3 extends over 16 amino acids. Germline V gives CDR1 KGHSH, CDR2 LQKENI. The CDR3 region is CASSPQGQGMPDTQYF.

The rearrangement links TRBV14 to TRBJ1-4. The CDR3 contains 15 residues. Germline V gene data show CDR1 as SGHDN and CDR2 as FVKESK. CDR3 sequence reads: CASSQEGTRKEKLFF.

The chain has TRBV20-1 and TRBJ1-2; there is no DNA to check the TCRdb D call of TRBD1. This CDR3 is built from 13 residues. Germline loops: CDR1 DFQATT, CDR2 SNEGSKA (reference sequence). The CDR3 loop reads CSARESRNYGYTF.

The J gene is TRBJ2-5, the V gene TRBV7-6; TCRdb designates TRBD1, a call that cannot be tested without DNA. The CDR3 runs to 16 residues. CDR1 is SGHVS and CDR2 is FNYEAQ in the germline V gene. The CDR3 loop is CASSLVLRQGRETQYF.

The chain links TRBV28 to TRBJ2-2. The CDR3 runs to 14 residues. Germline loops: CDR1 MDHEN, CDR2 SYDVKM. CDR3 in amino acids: CASSFRIGIGELFF.

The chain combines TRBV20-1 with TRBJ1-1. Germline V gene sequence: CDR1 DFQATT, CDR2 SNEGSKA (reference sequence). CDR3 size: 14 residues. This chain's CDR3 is CSANNGGTETEAFF.

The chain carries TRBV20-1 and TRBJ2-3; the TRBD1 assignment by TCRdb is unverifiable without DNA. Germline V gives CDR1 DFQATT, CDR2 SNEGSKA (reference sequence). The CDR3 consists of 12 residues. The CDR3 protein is CSAKTQGVMQYF.

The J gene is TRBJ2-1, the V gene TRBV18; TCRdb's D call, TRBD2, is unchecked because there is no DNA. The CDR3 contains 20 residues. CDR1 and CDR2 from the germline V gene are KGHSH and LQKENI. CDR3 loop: CASSLRTSGGSRSSYNEQFF.

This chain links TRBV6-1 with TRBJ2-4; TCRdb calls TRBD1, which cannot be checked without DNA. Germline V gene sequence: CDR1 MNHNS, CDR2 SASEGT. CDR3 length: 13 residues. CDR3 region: CASSEARGNIQYF.

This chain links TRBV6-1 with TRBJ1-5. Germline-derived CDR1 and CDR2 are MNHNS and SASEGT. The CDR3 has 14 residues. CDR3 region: CASRSDRGGQPQHF.

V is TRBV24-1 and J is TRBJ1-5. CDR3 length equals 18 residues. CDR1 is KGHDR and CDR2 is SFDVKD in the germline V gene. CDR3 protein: CATSDFIRDRDSNQPQHF.

The CDR3 spells CSAGHLSSYEQYF. The rearrangement uses TRBV20-1 and TRBJ2-7. The CDR3 length is 13 residues. Germline assignment: CDR1 DFQATT and CDR2 SNEGSKA (reference sequence).